This TCR beta chain was retrieved from a study of cytomegalovirus exposure and HLA in healthy donors. Study in general: The same platform as the roughly 700 first-cohort repertoires was used for the 120 validation repertoires, a later analysis reported. Notes on the study in general: Rarity characterized most TCR sequences, yet some public TCRs appeared in many donors.

Points on this clone: Its antigen is as yet unknown.

Donors were drawn from the roughly 130-subject validation cohort, separate from the roughly 670-subject first cohort. Sequenced by immunoSEQ multiplex PCR; TCRdb stores in-frame clones only, minus some. The repertoire holds tens of thousands of clones, with 95% to 97% as singletons. The sequence came from a woman aged 18-29 years in good health and CMV-seropositive. Sequencing used PBMCs.

In DNA form, the CDR3 reads TGTGCCAGCAGTGAACCGGGTCGTGACACTGAAGCTTTCTTT. The encoded protein is CASSEPGRDTEAFF. This chain links TRBV25-1 with TRBJ1-1; D remains ambiguous. V shed 2 bases and J shed 3 bases, with 10 bases lying between them. This CDR3 region has 14 residues. Looked up from germline, CDR1 is MGHDK and CDR2 is SYGVNS.